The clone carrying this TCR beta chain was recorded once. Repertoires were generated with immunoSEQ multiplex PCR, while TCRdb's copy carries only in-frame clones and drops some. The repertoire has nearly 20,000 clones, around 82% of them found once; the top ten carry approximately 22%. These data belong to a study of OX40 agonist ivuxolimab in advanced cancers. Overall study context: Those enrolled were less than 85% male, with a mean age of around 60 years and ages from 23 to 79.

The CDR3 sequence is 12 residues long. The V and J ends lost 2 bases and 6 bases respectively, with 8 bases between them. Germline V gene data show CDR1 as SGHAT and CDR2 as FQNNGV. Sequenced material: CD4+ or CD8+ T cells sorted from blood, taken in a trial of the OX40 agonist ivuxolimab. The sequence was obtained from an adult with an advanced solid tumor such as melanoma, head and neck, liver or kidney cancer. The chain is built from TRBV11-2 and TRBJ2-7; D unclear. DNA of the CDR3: TGTGCCAGCAGCTTATCCGACCCCGAGCAGTACTTC. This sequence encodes CASSLSDPEQYF. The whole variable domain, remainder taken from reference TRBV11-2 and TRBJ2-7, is EAGVAQSPRYKIIEKRQSVAFWCNPISGHATLYWYQQILGQGPKLLIQFQNNGVVDDSQLPKDRFSAERLKGVDSTLKIQPAKLEDSAVYLCASSLSDPEQYFGPGTRLTVT.